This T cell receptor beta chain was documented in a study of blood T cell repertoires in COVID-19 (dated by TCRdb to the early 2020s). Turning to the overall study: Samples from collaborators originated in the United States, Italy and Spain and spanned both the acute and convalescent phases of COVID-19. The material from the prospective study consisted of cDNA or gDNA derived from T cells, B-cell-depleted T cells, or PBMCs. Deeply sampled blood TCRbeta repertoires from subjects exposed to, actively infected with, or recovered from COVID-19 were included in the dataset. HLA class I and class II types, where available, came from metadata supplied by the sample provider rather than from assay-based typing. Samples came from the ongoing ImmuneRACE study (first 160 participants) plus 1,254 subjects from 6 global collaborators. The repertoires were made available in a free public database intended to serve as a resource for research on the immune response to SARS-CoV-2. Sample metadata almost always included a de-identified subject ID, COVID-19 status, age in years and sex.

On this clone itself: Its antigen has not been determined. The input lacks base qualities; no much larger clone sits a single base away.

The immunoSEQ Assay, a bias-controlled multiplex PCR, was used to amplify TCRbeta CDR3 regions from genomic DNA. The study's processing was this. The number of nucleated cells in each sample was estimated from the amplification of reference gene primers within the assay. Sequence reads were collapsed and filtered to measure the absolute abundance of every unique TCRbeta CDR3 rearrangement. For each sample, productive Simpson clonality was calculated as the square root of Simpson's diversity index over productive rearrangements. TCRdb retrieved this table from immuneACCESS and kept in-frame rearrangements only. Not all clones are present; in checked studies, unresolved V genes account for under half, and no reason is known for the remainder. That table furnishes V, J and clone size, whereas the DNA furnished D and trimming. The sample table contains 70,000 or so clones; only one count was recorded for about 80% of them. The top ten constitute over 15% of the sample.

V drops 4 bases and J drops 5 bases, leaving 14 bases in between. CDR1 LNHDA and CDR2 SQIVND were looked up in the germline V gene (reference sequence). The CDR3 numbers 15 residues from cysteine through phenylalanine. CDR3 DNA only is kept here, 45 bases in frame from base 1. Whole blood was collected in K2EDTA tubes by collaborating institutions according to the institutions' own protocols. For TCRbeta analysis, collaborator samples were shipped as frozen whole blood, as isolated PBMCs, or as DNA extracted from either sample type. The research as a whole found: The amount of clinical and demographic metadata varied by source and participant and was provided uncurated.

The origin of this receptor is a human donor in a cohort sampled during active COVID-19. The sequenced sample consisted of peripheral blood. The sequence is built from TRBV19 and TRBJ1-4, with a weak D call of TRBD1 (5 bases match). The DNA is TGTGCCAGTAGTACCCGGGGAGGGGTAAATGAAAAACTGTTTTTT. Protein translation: CASSTRGGVNEKLFF.